The present T cell receptor (beta chain) was sequenced within a study of T cell responses to AZD1222 COVID-19 vaccine. On the study more broadly: Combined were second doses at about 4 or about 12 weeks.

Germline values: CDR1 MGHRA, CDR2 YSYEKL. V shed 1 base, J shed 2 bases, and the junction held 12 bases outside the gene matches. The CDR3 runs 18 residues. For this clone: Its antigen is still unknown.

Assay: immunoSEQ multiplex PCR; the TCRdb copy retains only in-frame clones and omits some. The sample gives approximately 180,000 clones, about 90% of which show up once; around 2.6% is in the top ten. Study-wide results and caveats: Among the donors, most were white British and more were female, and clonal diversity was possibly underestimated. The span of vaccine-associated CD4 TCRs extended across spike, with dominance at 160-218 and 743-854. Just 5 to 7 people given AZD1222 tested seropositive at baseline.

The TCR originated in an adult in good health. The sample in question was peripheral blood, obtained on day 0 of AZD1222 vaccination. The gene calls are TRBV4-1 and TRBJ2-3, with 7 bases matching TRBD2. Here the CDR3 DNA reads TGCGCCAGCAGCCAAGCGGTGGTGGAAGCGGGATTCACAGATACGCAGTATTTT. Its translation: CASSQAVVEAGFTDTQYF.